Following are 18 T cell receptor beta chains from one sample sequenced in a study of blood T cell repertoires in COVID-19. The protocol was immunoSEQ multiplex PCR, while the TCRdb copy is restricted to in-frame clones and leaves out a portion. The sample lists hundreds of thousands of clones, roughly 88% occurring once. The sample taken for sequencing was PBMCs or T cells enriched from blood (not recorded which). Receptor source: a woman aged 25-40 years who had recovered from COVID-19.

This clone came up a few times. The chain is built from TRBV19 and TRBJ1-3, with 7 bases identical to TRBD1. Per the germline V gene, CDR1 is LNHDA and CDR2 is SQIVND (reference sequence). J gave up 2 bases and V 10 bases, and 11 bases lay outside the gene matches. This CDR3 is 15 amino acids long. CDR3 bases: TGTGCCACCTCCCGACAGGGACGCACTGGAAACACCATATATTTT. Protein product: CATSRQGRTGNTIYF.

CDR3: CASSQPGTSNNEQFF. The CDR3 DNA is TGTGCCAGCAGCCAACCCGGGACAAGTAACAATGAGCAGTTCTTC. J is TRBJ2-1 and V is TRBV4-2, with TRBD1 as a possible D gene (6 bases). Germline-derived CDR1 and CDR2 are LGHNA and YNFKEQ. The CDR3 is made up of 15 amino acids. V gave up 2 bases and J gave up 5 bases, with 13 bases separating them.

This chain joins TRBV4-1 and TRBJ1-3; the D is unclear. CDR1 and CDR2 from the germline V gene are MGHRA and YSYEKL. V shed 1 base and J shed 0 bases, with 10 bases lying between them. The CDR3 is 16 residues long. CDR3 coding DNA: TGCGCCAGCAGCCAAGGGACGGGGAACTCTGGAAACACCATATATTTT. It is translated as CASSQGTGNSGNTIYF.

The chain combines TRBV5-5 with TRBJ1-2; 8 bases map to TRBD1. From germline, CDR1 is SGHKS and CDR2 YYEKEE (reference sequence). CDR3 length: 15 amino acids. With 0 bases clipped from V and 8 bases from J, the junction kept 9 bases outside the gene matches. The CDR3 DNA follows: TGTGCCAGCAGCTTGGGGCCCGGGACAGGAGGCGGCTACACCTTC. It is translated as CASSLGPGTGGGYTF.

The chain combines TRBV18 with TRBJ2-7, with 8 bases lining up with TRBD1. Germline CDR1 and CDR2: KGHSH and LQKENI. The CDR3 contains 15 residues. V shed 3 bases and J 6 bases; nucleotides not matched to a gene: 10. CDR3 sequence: CASSPDRNRGVEQYF. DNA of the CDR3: TGTGCCAGCTCACCGGATCGGAACAGGGGGGTCGAGCAGTACTTC.

CDR3 bases: TGTGCCAGTAGTATTGGGAGGACCCCAGTCGGAAACACCATATATTTT. Translating gives CASSIGRTPVGNTIYF. The chain recombines TRBV19 with TRBJ1-3; D is ambiguous. This CDR3 region has 16 residues. Trimming left V 3 bases short and J 4 bases short, with 16 bases between. Germline values: CDR1 LNHDA, CDR2 SQIVND (reference sequence).

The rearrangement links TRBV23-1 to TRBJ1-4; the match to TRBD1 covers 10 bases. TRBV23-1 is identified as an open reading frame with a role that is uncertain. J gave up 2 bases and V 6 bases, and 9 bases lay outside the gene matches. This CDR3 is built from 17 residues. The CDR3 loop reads CASSPSGTGATNEKLFF. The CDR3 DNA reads TGCGCCAGCAGCCCCTCCGGGACAGGGGCGACTAATGAAAAACTGTTTTTT.

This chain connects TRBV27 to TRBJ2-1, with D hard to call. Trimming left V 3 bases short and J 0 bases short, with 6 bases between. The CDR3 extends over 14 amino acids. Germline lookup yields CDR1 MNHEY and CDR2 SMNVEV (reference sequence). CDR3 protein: CASSFTSSYNEQFF. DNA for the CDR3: TGTGCCAGCAGTTTCACAAGCTCCTACAATGAGCAGTTCTTC.

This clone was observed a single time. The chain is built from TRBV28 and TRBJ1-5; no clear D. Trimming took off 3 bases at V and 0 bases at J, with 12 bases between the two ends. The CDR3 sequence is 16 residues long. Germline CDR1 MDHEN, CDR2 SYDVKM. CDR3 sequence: CASSFPGLYSNQPQHF. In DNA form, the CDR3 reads TGTGCCAGCAGTTTCCCAGGTCTCTATAGCAATCAGCCCCAGCATTTT.

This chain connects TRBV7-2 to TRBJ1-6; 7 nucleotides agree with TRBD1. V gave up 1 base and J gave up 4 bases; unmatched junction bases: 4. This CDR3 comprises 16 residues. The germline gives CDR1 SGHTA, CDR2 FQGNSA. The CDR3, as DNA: TGTGCCAGCAGCTTAGAGGGACAGCCGTATAATTCACCCCTCCACTTT. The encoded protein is CASSLEGQPYNSPLHF.

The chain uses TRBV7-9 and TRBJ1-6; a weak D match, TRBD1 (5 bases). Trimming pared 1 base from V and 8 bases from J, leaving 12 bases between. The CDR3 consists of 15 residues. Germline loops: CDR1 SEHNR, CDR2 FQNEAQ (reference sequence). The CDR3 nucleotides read TGTGCCAGCAGCTTAGGGGGGGTACGCGATTCACCCCTCCACTTT. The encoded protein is CASSLGGVRDSPLHF. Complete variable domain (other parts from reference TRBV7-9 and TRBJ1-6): DTGVSQNPRHKITKRGQNVTFRCDPISEHNRLYWYRQTLGQGPEFLTYFQNEAQLEKSRLLSDRFSAERPKGSFSTLEIQRTEQGDSAMYLCASSLGGVRDSPLHFGNGTRLTVT.

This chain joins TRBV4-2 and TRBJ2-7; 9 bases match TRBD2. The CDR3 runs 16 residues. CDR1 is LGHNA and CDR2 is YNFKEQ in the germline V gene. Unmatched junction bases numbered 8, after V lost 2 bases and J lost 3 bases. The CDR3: CASSQNLRGGVYEQYF. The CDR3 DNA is TGTGCCAGCAGCCAAAATCTGCGGGGGGGTGTCTACGAGCAGTACTTC.

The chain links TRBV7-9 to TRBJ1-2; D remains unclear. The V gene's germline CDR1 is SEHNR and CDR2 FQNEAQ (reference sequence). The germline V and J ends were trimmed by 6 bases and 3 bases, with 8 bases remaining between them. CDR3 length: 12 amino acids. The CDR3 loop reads CASRQSDYGYTF. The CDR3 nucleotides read TGTGCCAGCAGGCAAAGCGACTATGGCTACACCTTC.

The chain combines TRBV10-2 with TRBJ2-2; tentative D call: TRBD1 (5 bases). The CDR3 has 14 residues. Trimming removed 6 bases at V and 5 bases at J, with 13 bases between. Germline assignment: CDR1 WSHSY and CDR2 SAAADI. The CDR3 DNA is TGCGCCAGCAGGCCGGCAGGGTTGACCGGGGAGCTGTTTTTT. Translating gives CASRPAGLTGELFF.

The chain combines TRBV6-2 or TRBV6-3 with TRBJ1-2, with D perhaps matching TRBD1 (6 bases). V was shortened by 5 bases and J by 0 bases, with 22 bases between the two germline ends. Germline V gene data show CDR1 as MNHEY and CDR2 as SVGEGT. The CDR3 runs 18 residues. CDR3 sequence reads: CASSDPGVGRISNYGYTF. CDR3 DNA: TGTGCCAGCAGTGACCCAGGGGTCGGCCGGATTTCTAACTATGGCTACACCTTC.

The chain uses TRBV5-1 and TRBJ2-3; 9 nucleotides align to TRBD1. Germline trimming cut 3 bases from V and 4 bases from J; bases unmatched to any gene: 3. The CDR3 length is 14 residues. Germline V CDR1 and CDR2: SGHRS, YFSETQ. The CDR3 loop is CASSSQGAADTQYF. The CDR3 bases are TGCGCCAGCAGCTCACAGGGGGCCGCAGATACGCAGTATTTT.

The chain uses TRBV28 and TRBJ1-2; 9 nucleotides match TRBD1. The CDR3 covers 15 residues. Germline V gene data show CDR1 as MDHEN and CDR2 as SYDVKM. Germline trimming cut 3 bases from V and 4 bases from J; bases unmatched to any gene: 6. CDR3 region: CASSLGDRDGYGYTF. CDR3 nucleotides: TGTGCCAGCAGTTTGGGGGACAGGGACGGCTATGGCTACACCTTC.

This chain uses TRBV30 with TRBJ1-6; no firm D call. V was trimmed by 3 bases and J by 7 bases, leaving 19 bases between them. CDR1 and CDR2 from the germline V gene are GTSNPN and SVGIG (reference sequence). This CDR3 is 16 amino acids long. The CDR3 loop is CAWSPRGFNPNSPLHF. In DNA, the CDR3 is TGTGCCTGGAGCCCCAGAGGGTTTAACCCCAATTCACCCCTCCACTTT.